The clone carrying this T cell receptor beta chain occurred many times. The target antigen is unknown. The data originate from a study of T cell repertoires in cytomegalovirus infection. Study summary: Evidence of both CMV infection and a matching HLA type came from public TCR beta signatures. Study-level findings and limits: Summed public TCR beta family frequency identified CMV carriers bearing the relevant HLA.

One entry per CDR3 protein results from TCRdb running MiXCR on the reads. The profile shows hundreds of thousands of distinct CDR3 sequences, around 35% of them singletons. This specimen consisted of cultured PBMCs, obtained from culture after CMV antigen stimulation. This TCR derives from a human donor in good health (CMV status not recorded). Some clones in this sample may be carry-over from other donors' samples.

The DNA for the CDR3 is TGTGCCAGCAGCTCGGGACCTGGGAGGGAGGGCAATCAGCCCCAGCATTTT. Protein product: CASSSGPGREGNQPQHF. The chain links TRBV7-2 to TRBJ1-5; D might be TRBD1 (5 bases). The V gene lost 4 bases and the J gene lost 2 bases, with 18 bases spanning the gap. This CDR3 region has 17 residues. Germline loops: CDR1 SGHTA, CDR2 FQGNSA.